What follows describes a single TCR beta chain. The germline gives CDR1 SGHRS, CDR2 YFSETQ. V gave up 2 bases and J gave up 3 bases; unmatched junction bases: 13. The CDR3 runs 19 residues. The data are from a study of blood T cell repertoires in COVID-19. Sequenced by immunoSEQ multiplex PCR; TCRdb stores in-frame clones only, minus some. This table has some 180,000 clones, around 81% appearing once. The TCR originated in a woman aged 80 or older with COVID-19, enrolled during active disease. The gene calls are TRBV5-1 and TRBJ1-4, with 10 nucleotides matching TRBD1. Sequencing input: peripheral blood. Written as DNA, the CDR3 is TGCGCCAGCAGCTTATTACCCGCAGGGACAGGGGCCTCTAATGAAAAACTGTTTTTT. This sequence encodes CASSLLPAGTGASNEKLFF.